The rows below give T cell receptor beta chains drawn from one sample of a study of OX40 agonist ivuxolimab in advanced cancers. Assay used: immunoSEQ multiplex PCR; TCRdb lists only in-frame clones, some missing. The table lists about 45,000 clones, roughly 90% of them singletons. Here the sequenced sample was CD4+ or CD8+ T cells sorted from blood, taken in a trial of the OX40 agonist ivuxolimab. Receptors were obtained from an adult with an advanced solid tumor such as melanoma, head and neck, liver or kidney cancer. The CDR3 runs from the conserved cysteine through the conserved F or W. D genes are given only for firm matches. Where a row states a size, it is once, few, many or the class of an expanded clone; other rows omit it.

J gene,clone size,V gene,D gene,CDR3 protein,CDR3 DNA
TRBJ2-2,.,TRBV19,.,CASSISPVRAGELFF,TGTGCCAGTAGTATTTCTCCCGTACGGGCCGGGGAGCTGTTTTTT
TRBJ2-1,.,TRBV5-6,.,CASSLLGGNEQFF,TGTGCCAGCAGCTTGCTAGGGGGGAATGAGCAGTTCTTC
TRBJ1-1,.,TRBV28,.,CASSDVNTEAFF,TGTGCCAGCAGTGACGTGAACACTGAAGCTTTCTTT
TRBJ2-7,.,TRBV27,.,CASSFSQGEQYF,TGTGCCAGCAGTTTCTCCCAGGGAGAGCAGTACTTC
TRBJ2-7,few,TRBV7-2,.,CASSLEGTGYEQYF,TGTGCCAGCAGCTTAGAGGGCACGGGGTACGAGCAGTACTTC
TRBJ1-1,.,TRBV11-2,.,CASSYRPVVEDTEAFF,TGTGCCAGCAGCTACAGACCCGTTGTAGAGGACACTGAAGCTTTCTTT
TRBJ1-6,few,TRBV19,.,CASNQGRRSPLHF,TGTGCCAGTAATCAGGGGAGGAGATCACCCCTCCACTTT
TRBJ1-2,.,TRBV7-9,.,CASSPSQGLVGFGYTF,TGTGCCAGCAGCCCCTCTCAGGGCCTAGTTGGTTTTGGCTACACCTTC
TRBJ2-5,.,TRBV27,.,CASSFSSGETQYF,TGTGCCAGCAGTTTTTCCTCGGGGGAGACCCAGTACTTC
TRBJ2-5,.,TRBV7-8,.,CASSRRETQYF,TGTGCCAGCAGCCGTAGGGAGACCCAGTACTTC
TRBJ2-1,.,TRBV6-4,.,CASSDGLGRDEQFF,TGTGCCAGCAGTGACGGCCTAGGGCGGGATGAGCAGTTCTTC
TRBJ2-3,.,TRBV13,.,CASSPSGGISTDTQYF,TGTGCCAGCAGCCCATCTGGGGGGATTAGCACAGATACGCAGTATTTT
TRBJ2-3,.,TRBV13,.,CASNSGNTDTQYF,TGTGCCAGCAATAGTGGGAACACAGATACGCAGTATTTT
TRBJ2-5,.,TRBV27,.,CASSFLLGETQYF,TGTGCCAGCAGTTTCCTCCTCGGAGAGACCCAGTACTTC
TRBJ1-2,.,TRBV28,TRBD1,CASRQGRLGGYTF,TGTGCCAGCAGACAGGGGCGGCTCGGTGGCTACACCTTC
TRBJ2-7,.,TRBV6-5,TRBD1,CASSSPRTGVNEQYF,TGTGCCAGCAGTTCCCCTCGGACAGGGGTCAACGAGCAGTACTTC
TRBJ2-7,.,TRBV5-1,TRBD1,CASSPGTDSYEQYF,TGCGCCAGCAGCCCCGGGACAGACTCCTACGAGCAGTACTTC
TRBJ2-3,.,TRBV6-5,.,CASSFMTSTDTQYF,TGTGCCAGCAGTTTCATGACTAGCACAGATACGCAGTATTTT
TRBJ2-7,once,TRBV5-4,.,CASSFTLGSYEQYF,TGTGCCAGCAGCTTCACTCTAGGTTCCTACGAGCAGTACTTC
TRBJ1-1,.,TRBV2,.,CASSEYKGRIEAFF,TGTGCCAGCAGTGAATACAAGGGGCGCATTGAAGCTTTCTTT
TRBJ2-3,.,TRBV19,TRBD2,CASSIVTSGTTDTQYF,TGTGCCAGTAGTATAGTGACTAGCGGGACCACGGATACGCAGTATTTT
TRBJ2-4,.,TRBV25-1,.,CASSGGRSQYF,TGTGCCAGCAGTGGGGGGAGATCTCAGTACTTC
TRBJ2-7,.,TRBV7-3,TRBD2,CASSLTPSGTSYEQYF,TGTGCCAGCAGCTTAACCCCTAGCGGGACCTCCTACGAGCAGTACTTC
TRBJ1-3,.,TRBV5-1,.,CASSLVGPGNTIYF,TGCGCCAGCAGCTTGGTGGGGCCTGGAAACACCATATATTTT
TRBJ1-2,few,TRBV19,.,CASSIRLNYGYTF,TGTGCCAGTAGTATACGGCTGAACTATGGCTACACCTTC
TRBJ1-1,.,TRBV6-6,.,CASSYTGGNTEAFF,TGTGCCAGCAGTTACACGGGGGGTAACACTGAAGCTTTCTTT
TRBJ1-1,.,TRBV4-1,.,CASRPTTNTEAFF,TGCGCCAGCAGACCCACTACTAACACTGAAGCTTTCTTT
TRBJ2-7,.,TRBV5-4,.,CASSTGSPPPTYEQYF,TGTGCCAGCAGTACTGGATCCCCACCGCCAACCTACGAGCAGTACTTC
TRBJ2-1,.,TRBV10-1,.,CASSAGTGGNEQFF,TGCGCCAGCAGTGCCGGGACTGGTGGGAATGAGCAGTTCTTC
TRBJ2-3,.,TRBV4-2,.,CASSQGLTFGGKGTDTQYF,TGTGCCAGCAGCCAAGGACTAACGTTTGGCGGGAAAGGGACAGATACGCAGTATTTT
TRBJ1-1,once,TRBV5-6,.,CASSLSPPLNTEAFF,TGTGCCAGCAGCTTGTCGCCGCCCTTGAACACTGAAGCTTTCTTT
TRBJ2-7,.,TRBV9,.,CASSVGSRKDEQYF,TGTGCCAGCAGCGTAGGATCCAGGAAGGACGAGCAGTACTTC
TRBJ2-7,.,TRBV7-6,.,CASSLLGPGVEQYF,TGTGCCAGCAGCTTGTTGGGACCAGGGGTCGAGCAGTACTTC
TRBJ2-7,.,TRBV7-6,TRBD2,CASSTFLAGAITYEQYF,TGTGCCAGCAGCACTTTTCTAGCGGGCGCTATAACCTACGAGCAGTACTTC
TRBJ2-3,.,TRBV2,.,CASSPAARTDTQYF,TGTGCCAGCAGCCCAGCGGCGCGGACAGATACGCAGTATTTT
TRBJ1-5,.,TRBV4-1,.,CASSQGLGDQPQHF,TGCGCCAGCAGCCAGGGACTAGGGGATCAGCCCCAGCATTTT
TRBJ1-2,.,TRBV19,.,CASSLRAPYGYTF,TGTGCCAGTAGCCTAAGGGCCCCCTATGGCTACACCTTC
TRBJ2-3,.,TRBV6-5,TRBD2,CASSYGLAGISDTQYF,TGTGCCAGCAGTTACGGACTAGCGGGGATATCAGATACGCAGTATTTT
TRBJ2-7,.,TRBV10-3,.,CAISDMELYEQYF,TGTGCCATCAGTGATATGGAGTTATACGAGCAGTACTTC
TRBJ1-5,.,TRBV19,.,CASRQGNQPQHF,TGTGCCAGTAGACAGGGTAATCAGCCCCAGCATTTT
TRBJ2-5,.,TRBV28,TRBD2,CASSLLLGRGETQYF,TGTGCCAGCAGTTTATTACTGGGGCGGGGGGAGACCCAGTACTTC
TRBJ2-7,.,TRBV27,.,CASSSDTSYEQYF,TGTGCCAGCAGTTCCGACACGTCCTACGAGCAGTACTTC
TRBJ2-7,.,TRBV18,TRBD2,CASSPTGGIYEQYF,TGTGCCAGCTCACCAACGGGGGGAATCTACGAGCAGTACTTC
TRBJ1-2,.,TRBV4-2,TRBD1,CASSHQLQGVYYGYTF,TGTGCCAGCAGCCATCAGCTACAGGGGGTGTATTATGGCTACACCTTC
TRBJ2-7,.,TRBV28,.,CASSFRALGEQYF,TGTGCCAGCAGTTTCCGGGCCCTTGGGGAGCAGTACTTC
TRBJ2-5,.,TRBV6-5,TRBD2,CASRTGTSGQTQYF,TGTGCCAGCAGGACCGGGACTAGCGGACAGACCCAGTACTTC